Detailed here is one TCR beta chain. Germline V gives CDR1 MDHEN, CDR2 SYDVKM. The CDR3 loop spans 14 amino acids. With 5 bases clipped from V and 6 bases from J, the junction kept 5 bases outside the gene matches. Assay: immunoSEQ multiplex PCR; the TCRdb copy retains only in-frame clones and omits some. Of around 120,000 clones in the sample, roughly two thirds were seen once. This sample is part of a study of blood T cell repertoires in COVID-19. The wider study: Researchers got acute and convalescent COVID-19 samples from the United States, Italy and Spain. Sources were T cells, B-cell-depleted T cells, or PBMCs; the material itself was cDNA or gDNA.

The V call is TRBV28, the J call TRBJ1-4; TRBD1 aligns across 8 bases. What was sequenced was peripheral blood. The TCR was taken from an elderly man with acute or convalescent COVID-19. CDR3 sequence (DNA): TGTGCCAGCAGTCCGACAGGGGTGGATGAAAAACTGTTTTTT. Translating gives CASSPTGVDEKLFF.